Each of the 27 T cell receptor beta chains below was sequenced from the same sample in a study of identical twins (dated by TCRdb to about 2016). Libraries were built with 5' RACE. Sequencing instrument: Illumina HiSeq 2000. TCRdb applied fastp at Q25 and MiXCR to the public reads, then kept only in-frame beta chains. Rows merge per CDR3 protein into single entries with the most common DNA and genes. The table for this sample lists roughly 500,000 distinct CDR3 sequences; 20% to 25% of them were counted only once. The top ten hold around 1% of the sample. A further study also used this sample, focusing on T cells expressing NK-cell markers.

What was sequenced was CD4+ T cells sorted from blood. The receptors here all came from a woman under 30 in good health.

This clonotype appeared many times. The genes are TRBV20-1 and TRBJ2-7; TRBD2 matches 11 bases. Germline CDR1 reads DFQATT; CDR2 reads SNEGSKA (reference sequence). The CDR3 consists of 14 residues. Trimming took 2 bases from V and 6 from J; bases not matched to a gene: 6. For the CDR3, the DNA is TGCAGTGCTAGACCCATAGCGGGAGGGATCGAGCAGTACTTC. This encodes CSARPIAGGIEQYF.

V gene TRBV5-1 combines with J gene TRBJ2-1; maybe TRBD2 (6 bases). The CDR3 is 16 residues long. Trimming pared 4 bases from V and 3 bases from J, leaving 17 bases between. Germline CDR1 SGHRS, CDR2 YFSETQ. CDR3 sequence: CASSASLSGYYNEQFF. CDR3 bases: TGCGCCAGCAGCGCATCACTAAGCGGGTACTACAATGAGCAGTTCTTC.

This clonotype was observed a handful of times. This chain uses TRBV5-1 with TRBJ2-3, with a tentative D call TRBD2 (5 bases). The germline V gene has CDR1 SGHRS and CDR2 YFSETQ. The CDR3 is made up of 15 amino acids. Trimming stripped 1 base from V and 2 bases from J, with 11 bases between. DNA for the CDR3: TGCGCCAGCAGCTTGCCGGGGATGGCCACAGATACGCAGTATTTT. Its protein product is CASSLPGMATDTQYF.

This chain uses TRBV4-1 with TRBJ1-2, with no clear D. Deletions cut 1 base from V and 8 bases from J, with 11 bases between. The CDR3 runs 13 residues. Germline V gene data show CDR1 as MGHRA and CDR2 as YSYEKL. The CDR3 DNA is TGCGCCAGCAGCCAAGGAGCGTATATGGGCTACACCTTC. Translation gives CASSQGAYMGYTF.

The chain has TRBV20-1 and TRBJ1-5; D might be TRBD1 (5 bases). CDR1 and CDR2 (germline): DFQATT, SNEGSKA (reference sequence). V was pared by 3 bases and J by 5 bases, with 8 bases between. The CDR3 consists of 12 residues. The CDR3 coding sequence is TGCAGTGCTAGGCGGGGCGATCAGCCCCAGCATTTT. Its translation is CSARRGDQPQHF.

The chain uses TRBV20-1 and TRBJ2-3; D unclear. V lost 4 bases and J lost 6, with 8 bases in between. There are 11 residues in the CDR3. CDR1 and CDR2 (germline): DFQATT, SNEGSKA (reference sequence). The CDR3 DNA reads TGCAGTGCTACAGTGGGGGATACGCAGTATTTT. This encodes CSATVGDTQYF.

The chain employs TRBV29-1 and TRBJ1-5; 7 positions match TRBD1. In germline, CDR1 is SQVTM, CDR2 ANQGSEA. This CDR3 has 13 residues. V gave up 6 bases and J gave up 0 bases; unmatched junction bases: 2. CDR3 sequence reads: CSVGDSSNQPQHF. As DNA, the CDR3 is TGCAGCGTAGGGGACAGTAGCAATCAGCCCCAGCATTTT.

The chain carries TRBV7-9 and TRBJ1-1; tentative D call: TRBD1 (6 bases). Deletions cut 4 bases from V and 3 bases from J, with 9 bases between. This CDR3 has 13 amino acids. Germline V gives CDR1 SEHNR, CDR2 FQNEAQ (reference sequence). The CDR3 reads CASSSRGDTEAFF. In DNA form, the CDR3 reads TGTGCCAGCAGCTCCAGGGGTGACACTGAAGCTTTCTTT.

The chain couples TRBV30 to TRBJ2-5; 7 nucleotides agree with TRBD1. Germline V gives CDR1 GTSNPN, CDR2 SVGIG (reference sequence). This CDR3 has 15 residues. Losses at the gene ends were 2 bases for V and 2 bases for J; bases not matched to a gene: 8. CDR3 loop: CAWSPGQTLQETQYF. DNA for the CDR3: TGTGCCTGGAGTCCGGGACAGACTTTACAAGAGACCCAGTACTTC.

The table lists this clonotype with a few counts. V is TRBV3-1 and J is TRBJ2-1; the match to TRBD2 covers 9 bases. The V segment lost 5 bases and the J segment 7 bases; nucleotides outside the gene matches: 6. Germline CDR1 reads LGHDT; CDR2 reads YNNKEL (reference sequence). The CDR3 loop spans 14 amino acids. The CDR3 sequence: CASSELAGRNEQFF. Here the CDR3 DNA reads TGTGCCAGCAGCGAACTAGCGGGTAGAAATGAGCAGTTCTTC.

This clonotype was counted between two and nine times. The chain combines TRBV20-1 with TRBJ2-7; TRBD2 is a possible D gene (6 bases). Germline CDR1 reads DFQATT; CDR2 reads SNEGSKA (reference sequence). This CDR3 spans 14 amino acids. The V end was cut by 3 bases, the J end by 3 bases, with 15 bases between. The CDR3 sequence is CSASLSGAYYEQYF. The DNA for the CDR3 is TGCAGTGCTAGCCTTAGCGGAGCATACTACGAGCAGTACTTC.

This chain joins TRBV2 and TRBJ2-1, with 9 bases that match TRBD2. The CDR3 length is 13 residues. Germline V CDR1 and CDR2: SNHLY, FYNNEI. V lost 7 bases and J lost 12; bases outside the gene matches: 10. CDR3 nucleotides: TGTGCCAGCAATGGTTGGCGGGAGGGCGGGCAGTTCTTC. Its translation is CASNGWREGGQFF.

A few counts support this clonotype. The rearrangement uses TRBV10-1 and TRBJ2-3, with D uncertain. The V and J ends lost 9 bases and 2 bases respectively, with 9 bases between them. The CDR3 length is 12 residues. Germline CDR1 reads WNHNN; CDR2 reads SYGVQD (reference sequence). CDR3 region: CASGPNTDTQYF. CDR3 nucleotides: TGCGCCAGTGGACCCAACACAGATACGCAGTATTTT.

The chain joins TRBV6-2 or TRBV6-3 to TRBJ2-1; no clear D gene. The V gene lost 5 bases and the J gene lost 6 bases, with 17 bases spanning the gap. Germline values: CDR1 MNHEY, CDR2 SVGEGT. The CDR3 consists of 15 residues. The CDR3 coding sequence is TGTGCCAGCAGTGACGGCGCAGCCGGAGTCAATGAGCAGTTCTTC. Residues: CASSDGAAGVNEQFF.

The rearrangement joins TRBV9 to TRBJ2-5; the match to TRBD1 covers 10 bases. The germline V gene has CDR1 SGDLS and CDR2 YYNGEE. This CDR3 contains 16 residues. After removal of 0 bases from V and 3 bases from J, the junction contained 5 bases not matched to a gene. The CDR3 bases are TGTGCCAGCAGCGTAGCTACGACAGGGGGCGAAGAGACCCAGTACTTC. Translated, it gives CASSVATTGGEETQYF.

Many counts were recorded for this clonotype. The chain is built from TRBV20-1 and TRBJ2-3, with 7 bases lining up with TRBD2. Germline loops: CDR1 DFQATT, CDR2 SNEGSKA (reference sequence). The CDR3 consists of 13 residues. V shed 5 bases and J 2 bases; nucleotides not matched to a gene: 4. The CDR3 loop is CSAVSGITDTQYF. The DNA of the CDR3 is TGCAGTGCTGTAAGCGGGATCACAGATACGCAGTATTTT.

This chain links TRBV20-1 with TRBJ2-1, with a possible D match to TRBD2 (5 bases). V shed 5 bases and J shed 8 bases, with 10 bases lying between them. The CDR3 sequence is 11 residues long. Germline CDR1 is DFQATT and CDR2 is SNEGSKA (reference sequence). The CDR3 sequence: CSAGRGDEQFF. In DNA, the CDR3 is TGCAGTGCTGGTCGGGGAGATGAGCAGTTCTTC.

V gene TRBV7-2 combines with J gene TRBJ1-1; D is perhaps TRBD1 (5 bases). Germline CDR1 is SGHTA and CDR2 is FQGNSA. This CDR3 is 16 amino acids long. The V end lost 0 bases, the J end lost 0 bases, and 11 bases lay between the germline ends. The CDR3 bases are TGTGCCAGCAGCTTAGCCGGAACAGGCATGAACACTGAAGCTTTCTTT. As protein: CASSLAGTGMNTEAFF.

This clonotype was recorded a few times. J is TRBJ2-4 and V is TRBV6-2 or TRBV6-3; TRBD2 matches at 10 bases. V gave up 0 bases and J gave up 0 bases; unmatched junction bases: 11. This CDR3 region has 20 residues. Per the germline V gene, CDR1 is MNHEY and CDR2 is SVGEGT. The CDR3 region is CASSYSRRLAGALAKNIQYF. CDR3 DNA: TGTGCCAGCAGTTACTCGAGACGTCTAGCGGGAGCTCTAGCCAAAAACATTCAGTACTTC.

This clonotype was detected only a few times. In DNA, the CDR3 is TGCGCCAGCAGCCAAAGAGTCTCGAGCACAGATACGCAGTATTTT. It yields the protein CASSQRVSSTDTQYF. The chain combines TRBV4-3 with TRBJ2-3; D unresolved. Germline CDR1 and CDR2: LGHNA and YSLEER. V lost 2 bases to trimming and J lost 0 bases, with 9 bases between them. The CDR3 is 15 residues long.

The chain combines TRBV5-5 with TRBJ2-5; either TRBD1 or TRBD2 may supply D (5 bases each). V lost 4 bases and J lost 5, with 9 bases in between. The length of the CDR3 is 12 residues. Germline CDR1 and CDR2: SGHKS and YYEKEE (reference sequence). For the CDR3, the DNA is TGTGCCAGCAGCCACGAGGGGGAGACCCAGTACTTC. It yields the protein CASSHEGETQYF.

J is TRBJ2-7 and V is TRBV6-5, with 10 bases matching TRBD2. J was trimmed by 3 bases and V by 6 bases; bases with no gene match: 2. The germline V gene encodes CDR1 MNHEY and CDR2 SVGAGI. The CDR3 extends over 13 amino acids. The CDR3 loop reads CASRGTSVYEQYF. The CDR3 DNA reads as TGTGCCAGCAGGGGGACTAGCGTCTACGAGCAGTACTTC.

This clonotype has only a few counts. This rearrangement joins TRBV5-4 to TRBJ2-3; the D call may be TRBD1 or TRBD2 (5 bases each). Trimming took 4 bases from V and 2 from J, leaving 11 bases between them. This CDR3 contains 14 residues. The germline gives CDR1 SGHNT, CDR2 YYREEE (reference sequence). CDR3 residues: CASSHRDVTDTQYF. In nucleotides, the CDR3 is TGTGCCAGCAGCCACCGGGACGTCACAGATACGCAGTATTTT.

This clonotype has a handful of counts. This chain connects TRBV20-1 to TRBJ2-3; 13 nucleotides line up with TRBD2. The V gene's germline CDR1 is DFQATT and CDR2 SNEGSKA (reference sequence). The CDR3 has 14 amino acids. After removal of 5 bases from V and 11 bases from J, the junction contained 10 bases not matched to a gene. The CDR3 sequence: CSARGLAGVNRQYF. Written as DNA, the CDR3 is TGCAGTGCTCGCGGACTAGCGGGGGTCAATCGGCAGTATTTT.

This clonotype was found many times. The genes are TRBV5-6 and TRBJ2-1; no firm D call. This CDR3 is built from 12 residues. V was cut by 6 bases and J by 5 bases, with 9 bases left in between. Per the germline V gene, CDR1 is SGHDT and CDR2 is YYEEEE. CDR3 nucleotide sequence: TGTGCCAGCATGCTAGGAAACAATGAGCAGTTCTTC. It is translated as CASMLGNNEQFF.

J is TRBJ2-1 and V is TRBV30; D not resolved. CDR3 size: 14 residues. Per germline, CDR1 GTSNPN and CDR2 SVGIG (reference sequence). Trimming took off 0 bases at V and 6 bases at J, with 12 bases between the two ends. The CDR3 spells CAWSVRAGSNEQFF. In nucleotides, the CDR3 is TGTGCCTGGAGTGTACGGGCCGGTAGCAATGAGCAGTTCTTC.

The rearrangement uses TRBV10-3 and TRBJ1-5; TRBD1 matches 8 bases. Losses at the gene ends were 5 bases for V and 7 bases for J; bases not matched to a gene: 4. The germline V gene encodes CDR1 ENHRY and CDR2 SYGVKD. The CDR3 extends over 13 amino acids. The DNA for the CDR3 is TGTGCCATCAGTCCCAGGGGGCAACAGCCCCAGCATTTT. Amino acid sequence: CAISPRGQQPQHF.